This T cell receptor (beta chain) was captured by sequencing in a study of preoperative IRX-2 immunotherapy in early breast cancer. As for treatment: preoperative locoregional IRX-2 cytokine immunotherapy. Samples came from a phase Ib trial of preoperative locoregional IRX-2 cytokine immunotherapy. Profiled with immunoSEQ multiplex PCR; TCRdb holds only in-frame clones, not every one. The profile shows around 34,000 clones, less than 90% of them singletons. This clone was seen a handful of times. V was shortened by 4 bases and J by 6 bases, with 17 bases between the two germline ends. This CDR3 is built from 14 residues. Looked up from germline, CDR1 is SGHRS and CDR2 is YFSETQ.

The chain links TRBV5-1 to TRBJ2-7; D perhaps matches TRBD1 (6 bases). Source: lymph node tissue, taken from a patient treated with IRX-2 immunotherapy. This TCR came from a human donor with breast cancer. CDR3 region: CASSVGHSTAEQYF. CDR3 sequence (DNA): TGCGCCAGCAGCGTGGGACATTCTACAGCCGAGCAGTACTTC. The full variable domain, with the rest looked up from reference TRBV5-1 and TRBJ2-7, is KAGVTQTPRYLIKTRGQQVTLSCSPISGHRSVSWYQQTPGQGLQFLFEYFSETQRNKGNFPGRFSGRQFSNSRSEMNVSTLELGDSALYLCASSVGHSTAEQYFGPGTRLTVT.